Shown below are 28 T cell receptor beta chains from a single sample sequenced in a study of T cell responses to AZD1222 COVID-19 vaccine. Generated by immunoSEQ multiplex PCR, the TCRdb table keeps only in-frame clones and is missing some. The sample lists over 110,000 clones; around nine tenths were seen once. The source material was peripheral blood, sampled 28 days after the second AZD1222 dose. The source of these receptors is an adult who received the AZD1222 COVID-19 vaccine.

The chain couples TRBV5-1 to TRBJ1-2; tentative D call: TRBD1 (6 bases). Per germline, CDR1 SGHRS and CDR2 YFSETQ. CDR3 length: 15 amino acids. V lost 3 bases and J 1 base, leaving 13 bases between the germline ends. The CDR3 DNA follows: TGCGCCAGCAGCTCGCTGGACAGTGATAACTATGGCTACACCTTC. As protein: CASSSLDSDNYGYTF.

Written as DNA, the CDR3 is TGTGCCAGCAGCGCCCCTGCGGGAGGGGAGCAGTACTTC. It is translated as CASSAPAGGEQYF. This rearrangement joins TRBV9 to TRBJ2-7, with TRBD2 matching over 9 bases. CDR1 and CDR2 (germline): SGDLS, YYNGEE. The CDR3 is 13 residues long. After removal of 3 bases from V and 7 bases from J, the junction contained 5 bases not matched to a gene.

The gene calls are TRBV29-1 and TRBJ1-1; TRBD1 aligns across 7 bases. V lost 6 bases, J lost 4 bases, and 8 bases stayed unmatched. The length of the CDR3 is 13 residues. The V gene's germline CDR1 is SQVTM and CDR2 ANQGSEA. CDR3: CSVGQGVSTEAFF. CDR3 in DNA: TGCAGCGTGGGCCAGGGGGTGAGCACTGAAGCTTTCTTT.

The genes are TRBV11-2 and TRBJ1-3; D is ambiguous. V lost 4 bases, J lost 2 bases, and 15 bases lay in between. Germline V gives CDR1 SGHAT, CDR2 FQNNGV. This CDR3 spans 16 amino acids. CDR3 sequence (DNA): TGTGCCAGCAGCTCTGTACGGGGAGCGGCTGGAAACACCATATATTTT. This translates into CASSSVRGAAGNTIYF. Looking up the rest from reference TRBV11-2 and TRBJ1-3 gives the full variable domain: EAGVAQSPRYKIIEKRQSVAFWCNPISGHATLYWYQQILGQGPKLLIQFQNNGVVDDSQLPKDRFSAERLKGVDSTLKIQPAKLEDSAVYLCASSSVRGAAGNTIYFGEGSWLTVV.

The CDR3, as DNA: TGTGCCAGCAGCGAAACCGGGACCGACTATGGCTACACCTTC. It encodes CASSETGTDYGYTF. The rearrangement joins TRBV7-2 to TRBJ1-2; maybe TRBD1 (5 bases). The CDR3 length is 14 residues. Trimming stripped 5 bases from V and 3 bases from J, with 13 bases between. Germline CDR1 is SGHTA and CDR2 is FQGNSA. Looking up the rest from reference TRBV7-2 and TRBJ1-2 gives the full variable domain: GAGVSQSPSNKVTEKGKDVELRCDPISGHTALYWYRQSLGQGLEFLIYFQGNSAPDKSGLPSDRFSAERTGGSVSTLTIQRTQQEDSAVYLCASSETGTDYGYTFGSGTRLTVV.

The chain uses TRBV7-9 and TRBJ1-2, with TRBD1 matching over 9 bases. The ends lost 5 bases at V and 6 bases at J; junction bases unmatched: 7. Per germline, CDR1 SEHNR and CDR2 FQNEAQ (reference sequence). CDR3 length: 14 amino acids. The CDR3, as DNA: TGTGCCAGCAGCCCCGGGGGACAGGGAAATGGCTACACCTTC. Encoded protein: CASSPGGQGNGYTF. Combining the CDR3 with reference TRBV7-9 and TRBJ1-2 gives the whole variable domain DTGVSQNPRHKITKRGQNVTFRCDPISEHNRLYWYRQTLGQGPEFLTYFQNEAQLEKSRLLSDRFSAERPKGSFSTLEIQRTEQGDSAMYLCASSPGGQGNGYTFGSGTRLTVV.

V usage is TRBV9 and J usage is TRBJ1-5, with D possibly being TRBD1 (6 bases). This CDR3 is 15 amino acids long. Germline CDR1 SGDLS, CDR2 YYNGEE. V gave up 3 bases and J gave up 9 bases, with 19 bases separating them. For the CDR3, the DNA is TGTGCCAGCAGCGATCAACAGGGCCCAGGTGGGCCCCAGCATTTT. Its translation: CASSDQQGPGGPQHF.

This chain uses TRBV27 with TRBJ2-1; 13 bases align to TRBD2. Germline V lookup: CDR1 MNHEY, CDR2 SMNVEV (reference sequence). The CDR3 is made up of 15 amino acids. With V trimmed by 10 bases and J by 7 bases, 10 bases remained unmatched. Here the CDR3 DNA reads TGTGCCACCAATAGACTAGCGGGGGGCTATAATGAGCAGTTCTTC. It is translated as CATNRLAGGYNEQFF.

This sequence joins TRBV19 and TRBJ1-1; 7 bases fit TRBD1. CDR1 is LNHDA and CDR2 is SQIVND in the germline V gene (reference sequence). After removal of 4 bases from V and 0 bases from J, the junction contained 8 bases not matched to a gene. The CDR3 sequence is 16 residues long. CDR3 region: CASSTYSGTVNTEAFF. The CDR3 nucleotides read TGTGCCAGTAGTACGTACTCCGGGACAGTGAACACTGAAGCTTTCTTT.

J is TRBJ1-2 and V is TRBV7-2; perhaps TRBD1 as D (6 bases). CDR3 length equals 14 residues. CDR1 and CDR2 from the germline V gene are SGHTA and FQGNSA. The ends were cut back, 7 bases at V and 3 bases at J, with 15 bases in the middle. CDR3 DNA sequence: TGTGCCAGCACCCCAGGCAGGGGTCACTATGGCTACACCTTC. Protein product: CASTPGRGHYGYTF.

The V call is TRBV27, the J call TRBJ2-3, with a weak D call TRBD2 (6 bases). Trimming removed 6 bases from V and 4 bases from J, with 14 bases in between. The CDR3 consists of 14 residues. Per the germline V gene, CDR1 is MNHEY and CDR2 is SMNVEV (reference sequence). The CDR3 protein is CASSTRRAPDTQYF. The CDR3 bases are TGTGCCAGCAGCACACGGAGGGCTCCAGATACGCAGTATTTT.

V gene TRBV5-6 combines with J gene TRBJ2-7; 12 nucleotides match TRBD2. The CDR3 totals 16 residues. Looked up from germline, CDR1 is SGHDT and CDR2 is YYEEEE. With 3 bases clipped from V and 2 bases from J, the junction kept 6 bases outside the gene matches. In DNA, the CDR3 is TGTGCCAGCAGCTCCGCTCTAGCGGGAGGGGCCTACGAGCAGTACTTC. It translates to CASSSALAGGAYEQYF.

The DNA of the CDR3 is TGTGCCAGCAATTCCGGGACAGACAATGAGCAGTTCTTC. Protein: CASNSGTDNEQFF. The chain links TRBV7-2 to TRBJ2-1; TRBD1 aligns across 7 bases. V trimming: 7 bases; J trimming: 5 bases; junction bases outside the gene matches: 5. Per the germline V gene, CDR1 is SGHTA and CDR2 is FQGNSA. There are 13 residues in the CDR3.

The chain uses TRBV19 and TRBJ1-1; D is ambiguous. Per germline, CDR1 LNHDA and CDR2 SQIVND (reference sequence). Trimming removed 5 bases at V and 0 bases at J, with 7 bases between. The CDR3 extends over 13 amino acids. The CDR3 here is CASSEALNTEAFF. In nucleotides, the CDR3 is TGTGCCAGTAGTGAAGCCTTGAACACTGAAGCTTTCTTT.

The chain uses TRBV20-1 and TRBJ1-1, with D hard to call. V was trimmed by 8 bases and J by 3 bases, leaving 10 bases between them. The CDR3 runs 11 residues. Germline V lookup: CDR1 DFQATT, CDR2 SNEGSKA (reference sequence). CDR3 DNA: TGCAGTCAGGCTGGGGACACTGAAGCTTTCTTT. This encodes CSQAGDTEAFF.

The chain has TRBV7-2 and TRBJ2-3; TRBD2 agrees at 9 bases. The CDR3 is 16 residues long. Germline V CDR1 and CDR2: SGHTA, FQGNSA. J lost 7 bases, V lost 2 bases, and 10 bases had no gene match. For the CDR3, the DNA is TGTGCCAGCAGCTTATGGGCGGGGGGGTCGCACAATACGCAGTATTTT. Translated: CASSLWAGGSHNTQYF.

The chain carries TRBV5-1 and TRBJ1-6, with 7 bases aligning to TRBD1. From germline, CDR1 is SGHRS and CDR2 YFSETQ. This CDR3 region has 15 residues. Trimming at V came to 0 bases and at J to 9 bases, leaving 6 bases not matched to a gene. The CDR3 protein is CASSLEAGGVSPLHF. DNA for the CDR3: TGCGCCAGCAGCTTGGAAGCAGGGGGAGTTTCACCCCTCCACTTT.

Only one count was recorded for this clone. The CDR3 nucleotides are TGTGCCACCAAGGACAGGTGGCGGAATACGCAGTATTTT. Its translation is CATKDRWRNTQYF. The chain joins TRBV27 to TRBJ2-3; 7 bases map to TRBD1. The CDR3 sequence is 13 residues long. In germline, CDR1 is MNHEY, CDR2 SMNVEV (reference sequence). The V segment lost 10 bases and the J segment 7 bases; nucleotides outside the gene matches: 11.

The sample holds one count of this clone. The rearrangement links TRBV4-1 to TRBJ2-1; 7 bases map to TRBD1. CDR3 size: 16 residues. Trimming removed 3 bases from V and 4 bases from J; junction bases left unmatched: 9. In germline, CDR1 is MGHRA, CDR2 YSYEKL. The CDR3 region is CASSHGYGTAYNEQFF. In nucleotides, the CDR3 is TGCGCCAGCAGCCATGGATACGGGACAGCTTACAATGAGCAGTTCTTC.

This chain joins TRBV7-9 and TRBJ1-4; tentatively, D is TRBD1 (5 bases). Germline V gene data show CDR1 as SEHNR and CDR2 as FQNEAQ (reference sequence). CDR3 length: 14 amino acids. Trimming pared 5 bases from V and 6 bases from J, leaving 13 bases between. The CDR3 DNA reads as TGTGCCAGCAGCCAAGGGACCGAGGATGAAAAACTGTTTTTT. Residues: CASSQGTEDEKLFF. Looking up the rest from reference TRBV7-9 and TRBJ1-4 gives the full variable domain: DTGVSQNPRHKITKRGQNVTFRCDPISEHNRLYWYRQTLGQGPEFLTYFQNEAQLEKSRLLSDRFSAERPKGSFSTLEIQRTEQGDSAMYLCASSQGTEDEKLFFGSGTQLSVL.

The rearrangement uses TRBV6-5 and TRBJ1-1; 9 positions agree with TRBD1. Germline values: CDR1 MNHEY, CDR2 SVGAGI. The CDR3 runs to 15 residues. Trimming removed 0 bases from V and 5 bases from J; junction bases left unmatched: 4. In DNA, the CDR3 is TGTGCCAGCAGTTACTCGAGACAGGGGGGAACTGAAGCTTTCTTT. It translates to CASSYSRQGGTEAFF.

V gene TRBV5-1 combines with J gene TRBJ2-3, with 7 bases that match TRBD2. V was clipped by 4 bases and J by 4 bases; unmatched bases: 12. Per germline, CDR1 SGHRS and CDR2 YFSETQ. CDR3 length: 16 amino acids. The CDR3 reads CASSPGLVDGPDTQYF. CDR3 nucleotide sequence: TGCGCCAGCAGCCCCGGACTAGTTGACGGCCCAGATACGCAGTATTTT.

This clone appeared a single time. The rearrangement links TRBV3-1 (or the pseudogene TRBV3-2) to TRBJ1-3, with unresolved D. Per the germline V gene, CDR1 is LGHDT and CDR2 is YNNKEL (reference sequence). This CDR3 spans 15 amino acids. V was pared by 4 bases and J by 0 bases, with 10 bases between. In DNA form, the CDR3 reads TGTGCCAGCAGCCGGTGGCTGGACTCTGGAAACACCATATATTTT. Amino acid sequence: CASSRWLDSGNTIYF.

The V and J genes are TRBV9 and TRBJ1-3; D perhaps matches TRBD1 (6 bases). Germline V gene data show CDR1 as SGDLS and CDR2 as YYNGEE. This CDR3 has 17 residues. Deletions cut 3 bases from V and 3 bases from J, with 19 bases between. The CDR3 DNA follows: TGTGCCAGCAGCGGGGGGGACGGATGGACAGTTGGAAACACCATATATTTT. Translating gives CASSGGDGWTVGNTIYF.

This clone came up once. V and J are TRBV6-5 and TRBJ2-5; 10 bases are a match to TRBD2. The length of the CDR3 is 15 residues. Germline CDR1 is MNHEY and CDR2 is SVGAGI. The V segment lost 7 bases and the J segment 3 bases; nucleotides outside the gene matches: 8. This CDR3 reads CASKGASGGKETQYF. Here the CDR3 DNA reads TGTGCCAGCAAGGGGGCTAGCGGGGGTAAAGAGACCCAGTACTTC.

The chain joins TRBV5-6 to TRBJ1-2; a weak D match, TRBD1 (5 bases). Per the germline V gene, CDR1 is SGHDT and CDR2 is YYEEEE. V was trimmed by 4 bases and J by 0 bases, leaving 10 bases between them. The CDR3 has 14 residues. DNA of the CDR3: TGTGCCAGCAGCATGACGACAGCTAACTATGGCTACACCTTC. It codes for CASSMTTANYGYTF.

V and J are TRBV7-9 and TRBJ2-3, with 9 nucleotides matching TRBD1. The germline V gene has CDR1 SEHNR and CDR2 FQNEAQ (reference sequence). The CDR3 spans 14 residues. V lost 3 bases and J lost 6; bases outside the gene matches: 4. CDR3 sequence (DNA): TGTGCCAGCAGCTTGGACAGGGGATATGATACGCAGTATTTT. This gives the protein CASSLDRGYDTQYF. The complete variable domain, with remaining parts taken from reference TRBV7-9 and TRBJ2-3, reads DTGVSQNPRHKITKRGQNVTFRCDPISEHNRLYWYRQTLGQGPEFLTYFQNEAQLEKSRLLSDRFSAERPKGSFSTLEIQRTEQGDSAMYLCASSLDRGYDTQYFGPGTRLTVL.

The V call is TRBV12-3 or TRBV12-4, the J call TRBJ2-1; D unclear. V shed 6 bases and J shed 10 bases, with 16 bases lying between them. The CDR3 has 13 residues. CDR3 amino acids: CASSPPLVGEQFF. The CDR3 region has the DNA TGTGCCAGCAGCCCACCCTTGGTAGGCGAGCAGTTCTTC.